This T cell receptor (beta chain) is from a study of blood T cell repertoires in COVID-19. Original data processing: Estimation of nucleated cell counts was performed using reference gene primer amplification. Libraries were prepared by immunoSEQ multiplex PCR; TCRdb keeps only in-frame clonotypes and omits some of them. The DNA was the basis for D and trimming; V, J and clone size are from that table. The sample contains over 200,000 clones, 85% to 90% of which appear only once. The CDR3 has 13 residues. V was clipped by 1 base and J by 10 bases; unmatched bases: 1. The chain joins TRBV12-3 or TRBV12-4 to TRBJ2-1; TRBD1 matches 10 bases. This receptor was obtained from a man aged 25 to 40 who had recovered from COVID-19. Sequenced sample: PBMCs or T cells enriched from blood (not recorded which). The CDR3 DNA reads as TGTGCCAGCAGTTTAGGACAGGGGGCAGAGCAGTTCTTC. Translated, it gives CASSLGQGAEQFF.